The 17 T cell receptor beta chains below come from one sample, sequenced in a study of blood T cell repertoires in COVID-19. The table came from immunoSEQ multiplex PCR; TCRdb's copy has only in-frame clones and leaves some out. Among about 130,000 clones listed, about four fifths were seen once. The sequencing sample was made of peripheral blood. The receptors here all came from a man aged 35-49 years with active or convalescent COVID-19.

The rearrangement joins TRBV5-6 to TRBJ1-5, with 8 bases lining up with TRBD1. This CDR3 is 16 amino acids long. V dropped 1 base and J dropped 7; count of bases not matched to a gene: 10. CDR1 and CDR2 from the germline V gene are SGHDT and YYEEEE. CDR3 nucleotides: TGTGCCAGCAGCTTGCGAAGGACAGGGAGGGGGCAGCCCCAGCATTTT. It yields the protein CASSLRRTGRGQPQHF.

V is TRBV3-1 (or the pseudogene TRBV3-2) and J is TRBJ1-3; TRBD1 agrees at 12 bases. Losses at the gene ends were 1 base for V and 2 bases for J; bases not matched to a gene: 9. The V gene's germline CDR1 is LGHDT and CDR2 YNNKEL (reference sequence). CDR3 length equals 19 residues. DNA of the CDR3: TGTGCCAGCAGCCAAGGCGCGCCCGGGACAGGGGGCACTGGAAACACCATATATTTT. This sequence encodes CASSQGAPGTGGTGNTIYF.

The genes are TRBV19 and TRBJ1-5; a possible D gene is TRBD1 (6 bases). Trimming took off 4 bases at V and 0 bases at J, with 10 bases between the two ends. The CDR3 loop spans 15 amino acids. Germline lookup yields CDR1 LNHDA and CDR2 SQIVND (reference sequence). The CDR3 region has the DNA TGTGCCAGTAGTAGGGCAGGGGTTAGCAATCAGCCCCAGCATTTT. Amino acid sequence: CASSRAGVSNQPQHF.

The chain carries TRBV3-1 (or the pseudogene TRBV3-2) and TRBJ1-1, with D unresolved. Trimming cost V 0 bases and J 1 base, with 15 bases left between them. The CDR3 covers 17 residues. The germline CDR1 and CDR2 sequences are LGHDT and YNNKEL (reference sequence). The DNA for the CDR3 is TGTGCCAGCAGCCAAGATATGCTGAGCCCGAGGAACACTGAAGCTTTCTTT. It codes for CASSQDMLSPRNTEAFF.

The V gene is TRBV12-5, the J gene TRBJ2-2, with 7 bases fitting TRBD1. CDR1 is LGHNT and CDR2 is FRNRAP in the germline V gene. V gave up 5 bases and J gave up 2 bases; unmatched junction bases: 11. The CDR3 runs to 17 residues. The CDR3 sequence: CASGPSPGTANTGELFF. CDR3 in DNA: TGTGCTAGTGGTCCCAGTCCCGGGACAGCTAACACCGGGGAGCTGTTTTTT.

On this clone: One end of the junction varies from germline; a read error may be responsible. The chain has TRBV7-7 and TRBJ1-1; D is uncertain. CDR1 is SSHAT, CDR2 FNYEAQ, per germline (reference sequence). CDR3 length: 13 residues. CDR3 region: CASSLAQDTEAFF. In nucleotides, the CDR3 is TGTGCTAGCAGCTTAGCTCAGGACACTGAAGCTTTCTTT. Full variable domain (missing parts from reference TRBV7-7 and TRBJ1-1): GAGVSQSPRYKVTKRGQDVTLRCDPISSHATLYWYQQALGQGPEFLTYFNYEAQPDKSGLPSDRFSAERPEGSISTLTIQRTEQRDSAMYRCASSLAQDTEAFFGQGTRLTVV.

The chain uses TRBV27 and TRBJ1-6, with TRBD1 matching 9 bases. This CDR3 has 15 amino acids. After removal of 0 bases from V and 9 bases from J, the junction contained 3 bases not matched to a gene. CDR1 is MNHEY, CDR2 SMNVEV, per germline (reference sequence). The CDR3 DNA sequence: TGTGCCAGCAGTTTATCGGGACAGGGTGGTTCACCCCTCCACTTT. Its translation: CASSLSGQGGSPLHF.

Here the CDR3 reads CASRETGDNYEQYF. The CDR3 region has the DNA TGTGCCAGCAGAGAAACGGGGGATAACTACGAGCAGTACTTC. J is TRBJ2-7 and V is TRBV28; possible D gene TRBD2, 6 bases. The germline CDR1 and CDR2 sequences are MDHEN and SYDVKM. The length of the CDR3 is 14 residues. The V end lost 6 bases, the J end lost 3 bases, and 15 bases lay between the germline ends.

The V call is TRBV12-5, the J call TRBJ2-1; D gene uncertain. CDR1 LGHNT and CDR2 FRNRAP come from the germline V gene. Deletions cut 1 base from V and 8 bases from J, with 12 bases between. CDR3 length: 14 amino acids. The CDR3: CASGLGKNEHEQFF. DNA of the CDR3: TGTGCTAGTGGTTTGGGAAAAAATGAGCATGAGCAGTTCTTC.

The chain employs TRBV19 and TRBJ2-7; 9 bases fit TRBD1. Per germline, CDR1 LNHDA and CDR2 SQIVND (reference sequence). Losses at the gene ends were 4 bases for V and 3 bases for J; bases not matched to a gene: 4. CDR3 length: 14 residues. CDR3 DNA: TGTGCCAGTAGTACCGGGACAGGGAACTACGAGCAGTACTTC. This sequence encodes CASSTGTGNYEQYF.

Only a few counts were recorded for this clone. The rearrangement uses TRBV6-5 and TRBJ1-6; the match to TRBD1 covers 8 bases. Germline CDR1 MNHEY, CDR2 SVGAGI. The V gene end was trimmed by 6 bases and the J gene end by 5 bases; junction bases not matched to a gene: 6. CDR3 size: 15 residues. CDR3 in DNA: TGTGCCAGCAGAGCAGGGGGCGCAAATAATTCACCCCTCCACTTT. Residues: CASRAGGANNSPLHF.

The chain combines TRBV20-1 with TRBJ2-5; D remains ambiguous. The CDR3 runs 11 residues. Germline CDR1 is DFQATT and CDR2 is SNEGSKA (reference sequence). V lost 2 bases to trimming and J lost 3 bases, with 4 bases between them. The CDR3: CSARLKETQYF. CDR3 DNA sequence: TGCAGTGCTAGACTAAAAGAGACCCAGTACTTC.

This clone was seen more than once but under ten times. CDR3 sequence (DNA): TGTGCCAGCAGCCCCATCCGGGACAGGGGGTCCACTGAAGCTTTCTTT. This codes for CASSPIRDRGSTEAFF. The chain is built from TRBV3-1 (or the pseudogene TRBV3-2) and TRBJ1-1, with 11 nucleotides matching TRBD1. Losses at the gene ends were 4 bases for V and 4 bases for J; bases not matched to a gene: 8. The CDR3 spans 16 residues. Germline CDR1 reads LGHDT; CDR2 reads YNNKEL (reference sequence).

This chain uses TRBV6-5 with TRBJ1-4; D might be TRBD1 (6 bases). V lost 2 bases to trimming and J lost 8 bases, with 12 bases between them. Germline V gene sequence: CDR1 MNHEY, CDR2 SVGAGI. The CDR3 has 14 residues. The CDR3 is CASSYTAGTEKLFF. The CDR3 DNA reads TGTGCCAGCAGTTACACCGCCGGGACAGAAAAACTGTTTTTT.

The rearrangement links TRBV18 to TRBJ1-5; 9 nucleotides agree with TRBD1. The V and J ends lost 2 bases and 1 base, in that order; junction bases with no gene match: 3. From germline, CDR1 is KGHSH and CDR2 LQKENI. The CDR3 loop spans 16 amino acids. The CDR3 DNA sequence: TGTGCCAGCTCACCAGGCGACAGGGGGAGCAATCAGCCCCAGCATTTT. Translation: CASSPGDRGSNQPQHF.

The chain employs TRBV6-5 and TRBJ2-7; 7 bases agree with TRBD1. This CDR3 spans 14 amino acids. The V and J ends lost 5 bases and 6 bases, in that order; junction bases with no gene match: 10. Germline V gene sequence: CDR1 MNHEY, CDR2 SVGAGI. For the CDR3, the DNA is TGTGCCAGCAGTACTTTTGACAGGGCTCGCGAGCAGTACTTC. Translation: CASSTFDRAREQYF.

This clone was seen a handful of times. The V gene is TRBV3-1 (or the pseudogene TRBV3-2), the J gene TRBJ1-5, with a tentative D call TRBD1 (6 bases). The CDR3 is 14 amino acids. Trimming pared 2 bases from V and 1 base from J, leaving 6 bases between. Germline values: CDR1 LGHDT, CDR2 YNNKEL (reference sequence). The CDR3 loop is CASSQQGSNQPQHF. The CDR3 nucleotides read TGTGCCAGCAGCCAACAGGGGAGCAATCAGCCCCAGCATTTT.